This T cell receptor beta chain was identified in a study of vaccination and CD4 T cells after COVID-19. The study, taken as a whole, reports: From a median of about 20 to 40, SARS-CoV-2-reactive clonotypes increased, though not significantly.

The sample's treatment: roughly ten-day PBMC culture with coronavirus spike peptide pools or control peptides (ViraFEST assay). Sequenced with the Oncomine TCR Beta short-read assay was DNA taken from cultured CD4+ T cells. TCRdb reanalysed the PCR reads using MiXCR and keeps one entry per CDR3 protein. The sample lists about 14,000 distinct CDR3 sequences; about 60% were seen once. From germline, CDR1 is SGHRS and CDR2 YFSETQ. Trimming removed 0 bases at V and 2 bases at J, with 9 bases between. The length of the CDR3 is 15 residues. As regards this clonotype: Antigen: not known.

The chain has TRBV5-1 and TRBJ2-1; D ambiguous. Sequencing was done on a sample of CD4+ T cells from blood, cultured in vitro. The origin of this receptor is a human donor who had recovered from COVID-19. CDR3 nucleotides: TGCGCCAGCAGCTTGGCCGTGGAGCCCTACAATGAGCAGTTCTTC. Its protein product is CASSLAVEPYNEQFF.